This T cell receptor (beta chain) was profiled in a study of T cell responses to AZD1222 COVID-19 vaccine. This CDR3 spans 11 amino acids. V lost 7 bases, J lost 5 bases, and 11 bases lay in between. Looked up from germline, CDR1 is SQVTM and CDR2 is ANQGSEA. TCRdb's copy holds only in-frame clones and misses some; the assay was immunoSEQ multiplex PCR. The sample lists fewer than 95,000 clones; 85% to 95% were seen once. To note about this clone: Antigen unknown.

Points from the study as a whole: Donors were largely white British and mainly female; clonal diversity was possibly underestimated. Across the whole spike, CD4 TCRs peaked at regions 160-218 and 743-854. Two doses of AZD1222 preceded a rise in Spike-specific TCR breadth and depth. None of the repertoires were sampled until the peak T cell response had passed.

The source material was peripheral blood, sampled 28 days after the second AZD1222 dose. J is TRBJ1-1 and V is TRBV29-1; D possibly corresponds to TRBD1 (5 bases). The clonotype comes from an adult who received the AZD1222 COVID-19 vaccine. The CDR3 DNA is TGCAGCGACCAGGGTTGGACTGAAGCTTTCTTT. It yields the protein CSDQGWTEAFF.